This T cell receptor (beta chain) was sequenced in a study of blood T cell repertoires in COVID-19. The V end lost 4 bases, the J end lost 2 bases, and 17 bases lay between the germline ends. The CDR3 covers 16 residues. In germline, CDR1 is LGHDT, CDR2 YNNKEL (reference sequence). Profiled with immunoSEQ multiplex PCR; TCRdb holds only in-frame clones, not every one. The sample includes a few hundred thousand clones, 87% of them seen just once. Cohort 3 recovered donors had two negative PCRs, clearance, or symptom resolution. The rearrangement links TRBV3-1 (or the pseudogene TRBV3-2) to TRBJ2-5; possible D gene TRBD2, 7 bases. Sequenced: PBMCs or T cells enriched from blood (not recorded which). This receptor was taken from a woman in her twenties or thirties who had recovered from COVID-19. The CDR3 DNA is TGTGCCAGCAGCCTACCGTTACAGGGAGGGCAAGAGACCCAGTACTTC. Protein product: CASSLPLQGGQETQYF.